This TCR beta chain was recovered during a study of regulatory T cells in long-lasting Graves disease. Study results and caveats: Persistent disease preferred TRBV28, TRBJ1-2 and TRBJ2-5; new disease, TRBV20-1 and TRBJ2-1.

The CDR3 covers 16 residues. CDR1 and CDR2 from the germline V gene are SEHNR and FQNEAQ (reference sequence). V was clipped by 5 bases and J by 0 bases, with 13 bases between them. Arm-PCR with iRepertoire HTBI primers amplified the CDR3 regions for these TCR beta libraries. TCRdb fed the multiplex PCR reads into MiXCR, producing one record per CDR3 protein. The table lists around 450,000 distinct CDR3 sequences, 15% of them singletons, with over 15% in the top ten. The time point denotes: newly diagnosed GD, antithyroid drugs for less than 3 months. PBMC RNA was the source of the TCR library. In the case of this clonotype: Its specificity is unknown.

These data are also associated with another study on T cells in Graves' hyperthyroidism and ophthalmopathy.

The TCR comes from a woman aged 30 to 39 with Graves disease. This sample comprised peripheral blood mononuclear cells (PBMCs), obtained at new diagnosis, from a patient treated with antithyroid drugs. This chain uses TRBV7-9 with TRBJ1-4; tentatively, D is TRBD1 (6 bases). CDR3 DNA sequence: TGTGCCAGCAGCAGGAACAGGGCCGCAACTAATGAAAAACTGTTTTTT. It is translated as CASSRNRAATNEKLFF.